This T cell receptor beta chain originates from a study of identical twins. Study results and caveats: The authors noted that invariant MAIT and iNKT cells could partly confound zero-insertion analyses.

A universal primer site was added by template switching, and unique molecular identifiers were carried by the cDNA. TCRdb passed the 5' RACE reads through MiXCR, listing each CDR3 protein once. The sample carries under 1 million distinct CDR3 sequences, about 12% recorded once. On this clonotype: Antigen unknown.

These data also formed part of another study, on yellow fever vaccine responses in identical twins. That paper states: Reportedly, the T cell response mounted by twins to vaccine seemed partly convergent, partly personalized.

The receptor was isolated from a woman between 18 and 29 years old in good health. Sequencing used PBMCs.

CDR3 sequence (DNA): TGTGCCAGCAGCGAACTCCGGGGGGGTTTTTACGAGCAGTACGTC. Translating it yields CASSELRGGFYEQYV. The chain recombines TRBV7-6 with TRBJ2-7, with 8 bases lining up with TRBD2. The CDR3 spans 15 residues. J lost 4 bases, V lost 5 bases, and 10 bases had no gene match. CDR1 and CDR2 from the germline V gene are SGHVS and FNYEAQ.